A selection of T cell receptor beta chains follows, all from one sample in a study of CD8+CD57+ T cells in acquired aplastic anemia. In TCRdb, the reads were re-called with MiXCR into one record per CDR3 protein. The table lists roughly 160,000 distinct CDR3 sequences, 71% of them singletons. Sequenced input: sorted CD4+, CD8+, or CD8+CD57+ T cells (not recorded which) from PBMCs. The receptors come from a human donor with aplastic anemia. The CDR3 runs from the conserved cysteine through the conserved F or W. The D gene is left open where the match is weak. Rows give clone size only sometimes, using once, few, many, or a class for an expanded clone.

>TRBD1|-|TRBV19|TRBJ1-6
CASSAGTALSPLHF
TGTGCCAGTAGTGCCGGGACAGCCCTCTCACCCCTCCACTTT
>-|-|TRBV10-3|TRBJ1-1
CAISPQLSLNTEAFF
TGTGCCATCAGTCCACAACTATCTCTGAACACTGAAGCTTTCTTT
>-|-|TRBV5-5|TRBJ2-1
CASSLRAYNEQFF
TGTGCCAGCAGCTTACGGGCTTACAATGAGCAGTTCTTC
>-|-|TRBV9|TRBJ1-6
CASSEVAGTEASPLHF
TGTGCCAGCAGTGAAGTGGCAGGGACTGAGGCATCACCCCTCCACTTT
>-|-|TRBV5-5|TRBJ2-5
CASSGGLEETQYF
TGTGCCAGCAGCGGGGGACTTGAGGAGACCCAGTACTTC
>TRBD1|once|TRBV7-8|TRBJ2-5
CASSFWTGVEETQYF
TGTGCCAGCAGCTTTTGGACAGGGGTCGAGGAGACCCAGTACTTC
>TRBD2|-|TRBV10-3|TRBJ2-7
CAISELAGNSYEQYF
TGTGCCATCAGTGAACTAGCGGGGAACTCCTACGAGCAGTACTTC
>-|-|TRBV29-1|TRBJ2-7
CSVARSSYEQYF
TGCAGCGTTGCCAGGAGCTCCTACGAGCAGTACTTC
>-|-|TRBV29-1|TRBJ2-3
CSVGESDTQYF
TGCAGCGTTGGTGAGTCAGATACGCAGTATTTT
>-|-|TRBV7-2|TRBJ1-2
CASSSSPARYGYTF
TGTGCCAGCAGCTCCAGCCCCGCTCGCTATGGCTACACCTTC
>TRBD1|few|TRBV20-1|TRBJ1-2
CSARTTGIGGYTF
TGCAGTGCTAGAACGACAGGGATTGGTGGCTACACCTTC
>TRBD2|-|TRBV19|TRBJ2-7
CASTVAGNYEQYF
TGTGCCAGTACCGTAGCGGGGAACTACGAGCAGTACTTC
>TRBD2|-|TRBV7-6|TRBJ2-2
CACSLEPSGGGTGELFF
TGTGCCTGCAGCTTAGAACCGAGCGGGGGAGGCACCGGGGAGCTGTTTTTT
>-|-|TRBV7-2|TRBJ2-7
CANSSGDEQYF
TGTGCCAACAGCTCGGGCGACGAGCAGTACTTC
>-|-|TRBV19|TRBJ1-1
CASGYLNTEAFF
TGTGCCAGTGGGTACTTGAACACTGAAGCTTTCTTT
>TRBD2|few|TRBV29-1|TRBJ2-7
CSVIAGTSAYEQYF
TGCAGCGTCATTGCCGGGACTAGCGCCTACGAGCAGTACTTC
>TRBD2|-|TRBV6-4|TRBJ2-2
CASSDGTSGEAGELFF
TGTGCCAGCAGTGACGGGACTAGCGGGGAAGCCGGGGAGCTGTTTTTT
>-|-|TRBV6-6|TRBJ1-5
CASTSGGTAIGSNQPQHF
TGTGCCAGCACCTCGGGAGGGACGGCTATCGGAAGCAATCAGCCCCAGCATTTT
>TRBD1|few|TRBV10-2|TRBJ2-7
CATTPGQTYEQYF
TGCGCCACCACACCGGGACAGACCTACGAGCAGTACTTC
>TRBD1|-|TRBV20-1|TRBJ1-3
CSAGPAGGKGNTIYF
TGCAGTGCTGGACCCGCAGGGGGCAAGGGAAACACCATATATTTT
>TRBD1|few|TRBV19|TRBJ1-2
CASGGAGQWKASGYGYTF
TGTGCCAGCGGCGGTGCGGGACAGTGGAAAGCCTCTGGCTATGGCTACACCTTC
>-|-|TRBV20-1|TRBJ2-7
CSARTLPGGEYEQYF
TGCAGTGCTAGAACGTTACCTGGTGGTGAGTACGAGCAGTACTTC
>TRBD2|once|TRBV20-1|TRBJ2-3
CSAMGTSGRARDTQYF
TGCAGTGCTATGGGGACTAGCGGGAGGGCCAGGGATACGCAGTATTTT
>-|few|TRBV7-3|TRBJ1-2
CASSYGQIDDGYTF
TGTGCCAGCAGCTATGGGCAGATAGACGATGGCTACACCTTC
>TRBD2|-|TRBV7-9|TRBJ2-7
CASSQGRGYVQYF
TGTGCCAGCAGCCAAGGGCGGGGGTACGTGCAGTACTTC
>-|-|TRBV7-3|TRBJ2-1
CASSLTDPPNEQFF
TGTGCCAGCAGCTTAACTGACCCCCCCAATGAGCAGTTCTTC
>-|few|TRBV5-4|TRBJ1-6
CASSFIGSPLHF
TGTGCCAGCAGCTTTATCGGTTCACCCCTCCACTTT
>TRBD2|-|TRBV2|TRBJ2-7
CASQLAGASEQYF
TGTGCCAGCCAACTGGCGGGAGCGTCAGAGCAGTACTTC
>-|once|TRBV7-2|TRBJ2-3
CASTTARASTDTQYF
TGTGCCAGCACCACCGCGCGGGCCAGCACAGATACGCAGTATTTT